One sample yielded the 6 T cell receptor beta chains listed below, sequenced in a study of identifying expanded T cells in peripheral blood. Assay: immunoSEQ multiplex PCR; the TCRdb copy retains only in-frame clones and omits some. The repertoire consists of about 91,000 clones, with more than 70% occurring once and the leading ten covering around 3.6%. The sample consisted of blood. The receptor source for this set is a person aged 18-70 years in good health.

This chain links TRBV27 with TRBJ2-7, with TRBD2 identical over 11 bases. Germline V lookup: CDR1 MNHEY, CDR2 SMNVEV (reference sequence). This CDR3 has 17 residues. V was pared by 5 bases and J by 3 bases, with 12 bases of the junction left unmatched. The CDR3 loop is CASSRSGRAQRGYEQYF. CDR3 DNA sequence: TGTGCCAGCAGTCGTAGCGGGAGGGCCCAAAGAGGCTACGAGCAGTACTTC.

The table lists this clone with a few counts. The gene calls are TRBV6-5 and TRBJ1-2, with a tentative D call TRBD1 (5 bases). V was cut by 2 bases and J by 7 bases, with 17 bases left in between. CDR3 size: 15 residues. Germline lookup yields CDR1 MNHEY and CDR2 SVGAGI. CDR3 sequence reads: CASSYDGAANRGYTF. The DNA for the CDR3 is TGTGCCAGCAGTTACGACGGGGCAGCGAATCGTGGCTACACCTTC.

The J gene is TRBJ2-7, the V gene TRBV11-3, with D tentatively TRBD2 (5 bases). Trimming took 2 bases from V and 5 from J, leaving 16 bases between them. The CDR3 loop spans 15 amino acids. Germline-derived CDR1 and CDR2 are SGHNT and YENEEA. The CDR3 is CASSLRGSAKDEQYF. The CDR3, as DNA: TGTGCCAGCAGCTTACGAGGGTCAGCCAAAGACGAGCAGTACTTC.

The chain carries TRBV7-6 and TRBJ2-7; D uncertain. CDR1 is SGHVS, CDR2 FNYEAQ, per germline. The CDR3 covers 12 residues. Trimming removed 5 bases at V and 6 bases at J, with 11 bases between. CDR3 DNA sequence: TGTGCCAGCAGCCAAGAGCCGACCGAGCAGTACTTC. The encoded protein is CASSQEPTEQYF.

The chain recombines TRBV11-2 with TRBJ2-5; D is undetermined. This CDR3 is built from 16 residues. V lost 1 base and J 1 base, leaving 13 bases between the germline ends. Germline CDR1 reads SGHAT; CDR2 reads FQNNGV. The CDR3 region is CASSLGRSLAQETQYF. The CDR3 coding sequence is TGTGCCAGCAGCTTAGGGAGATCCCTGGCCCAAGAGACCCAGTACTTC.

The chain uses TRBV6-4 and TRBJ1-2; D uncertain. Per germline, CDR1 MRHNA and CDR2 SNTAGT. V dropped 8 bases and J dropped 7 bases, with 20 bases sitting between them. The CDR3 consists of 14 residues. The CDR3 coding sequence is TGTGCCAGCGGTTTCGACGGCCTTAAGGGTGGCTACACCTTC. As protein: CASGFDGLKGGYTF.